Listed below are T cell receptor beta chains from one sample, sequenced in a study of cytomegalovirus exposure and HLA in healthy donors. Repertoires were generated with immunoSEQ multiplex PCR, while TCRdb's copy carries only in-frame clones and drops some. The sample holds about 110,000 clones, about 85% seen once. The material sequenced was PBMCs. Receptor source: a woman under 30 in good health and CMV-seronegative. The conserved cysteine and the conserved F or W are not part of the CDR3 here. The order of the fields is V gene, J gene, CDR3 protein.

TRBV15,TRBJ2-7,ATSRPQYEQY
TRBV12-5,TRBJ2-2,ASARKIEGELF
TRBV5-8,TRBJ2-7,ASSTGKGEQY
TRBV6-5,TRBJ1-1,ASSYLGQGLSEAF
TRBV7-8,TRBJ1-2,ASSSGGGGYGYT
TRBV4-2,TRBJ2-7,ASSHRGGPYEQY
TRBV19,TRBJ2-1,ASTRGTYNEQF
TRBV30,TRBJ1-5,AWSVGTGSNQPQH
TRBV6-1,TRBJ1-1,ASSPQSGDTEAF
TRBV7-6,TRBJ1-1,ASSLVEVSTEAF
TRBV7-6,TRBJ2-2,ASSLEGRGPNTGELF
TRBV5-4,TRBJ1-1,ASSMQFLTEAF
TRBV10-2,TRBJ1-5,ASRVGNQPQH
TRBV5-6,TRBJ1-5,ASSEGIGNQPQH